These 27 T cell receptor beta chains were all obtained from the same sample, sequenced in a study of T cell responses to AZD1222 COVID-19 vaccine. The table came from immunoSEQ multiplex PCR; TCRdb's copy has only in-frame clones and leaves some out. Here the sample spans about 120,000 clones, 85% to 95% being singletons. The sample in question was peripheral blood, obtained 28 days after the second AZD1222 dose. These TCRs come from an adult who received the AZD1222 COVID-19 vaccine.

This chain joins TRBV25-1 and TRBJ1-5, with TRBD1 as a possible D gene (5 bases). CDR1 MGHDK and CDR2 SYGVNS come from the germline V gene. V was pared by 4 bases and J by 3 bases, with 10 bases between. The CDR3 has 14 residues. CDR3 loop: CASSVAGINQPQHF. The CDR3 DNA reads as TGTGCCAGCAGTGTTGCAGGGATCAATCAGCCCCAGCATTTT.

The chain links TRBV7-2 to TRBJ2-5; perhaps TRBD2 as D (5 bases). V gave up 3 bases and J gave up 4 bases, with 15 bases separating them. Germline V gene sequence: CDR1 SGHTA, CDR2 FQGNSA. This CDR3 comprises 15 residues. CDR3 DNA sequence: TGTGCCAGCAGCTTTGATCGAGGGCTGGTAGAGACCCAGTACTTC. Translation gives CASSFDRGLVETQYF.

CDR3 region: CASSSEGETQYF. CDR3 sequence (DNA): TGTGCCAGCAGTTCCGAGGGGGAGACCCAGTACTTC. The rearrangement uses TRBV2 and TRBJ2-5; D is perhaps TRBD1 or TRBD2 (5 bases each). There are 12 residues in the CDR3. Germline V CDR1 and CDR2: SNHLY, FYNNEI. Trimming cost V 5 bases and J 5 bases, with 9 bases left between them.

This chain joins TRBV27 and TRBJ1-5; D remains unclear. In germline, CDR1 is MNHEY, CDR2 SMNVEV (reference sequence). This CDR3 comprises 13 residues. Trimming stripped 3 bases from V and 7 bases from J, with 10 bases between. CDR3 protein: CASSFAKRQPQHF. The DNA for the CDR3 is TGTGCCAGCAGTTTTGCGAAGCGGCAGCCCCAGCATTTT.

The gene calls are TRBV7-9 and TRBJ1-2, with D maybe TRBD1 (6 bases). Per germline, CDR1 SEHNR and CDR2 FQNEAQ (reference sequence). This CDR3 contains 14 residues. Trimming cost V 5 bases and J 4 bases, with 14 bases left between them. CDR3 coding DNA: TGTGCCAGCAGCCCCCCCAGGGGAAGCTATGGCTACACCTTC. The encoded protein is CASSPPRGSYGYTF.

The rearrangement joins TRBV27 to TRBJ1-2, with D tentatively TRBD1 (6 bases). Germline values: CDR1 MNHEY, CDR2 SMNVEV (reference sequence). This CDR3 has 15 amino acids. The V and J ends lost 8 bases and 5 bases respectively, with 21 bases between them. The CDR3 region has the DNA TGTGCCAGCCGACAAGGGGGGGCAGTCAAGTATGGCTACACCTTC. This sequence encodes CASRQGGAVKYGYTF.

The chain links TRBV6-5 to TRBJ1-1; TRBD1 aligns across 12 bases. V was pared by 6 bases and J by 4 bases, with 6 bases of the junction left unmatched. Germline values: CDR1 MNHEY, CDR2 SVGAGI. The length of the CDR3 is 15 residues. This chain's CDR3 is CASSTGTGGGTEAFF. DNA of the CDR3: TGTGCCAGCAGCACTGGGACAGGGGGCGGCACTGAAGCTTTCTTT.

This chain uses TRBV18 with TRBJ2-1; 14 bases fit TRBD2. From germline, CDR1 is KGHSH and CDR2 LQKENI. This CDR3 has 16 residues. The V gene end was trimmed by 0 bases and the J gene end by 5 bases; junction bases not matched to a gene: 0. The CDR3 DNA is TGTGCCAGCTCACCACCGGGACTAGCGGGGGACAATGAGCAGTTCTTC. Residues: CASSPPGLAGDNEQFF.

The V and J genes are TRBV30 and TRBJ1-2; a weak D match, TRBD1 (6 bases). Germline-derived CDR1 and CDR2 are GTSNPN and SVGIG (reference sequence). The CDR3 extends over 13 amino acids. With 0 bases removed from V and 6 bases from J, the gap between germline ends came to 11 bases. DNA of the CDR3: TGTGCCTGGAGTGTTTTGAGGGGGGATGGCTACACCTTC. Translated: CAWSVLRGDGYTF.

V usage is TRBV10-3 and J usage is TRBJ1-6; 9 bases are shared with TRBD1. The J segment lost 7 bases and the V segment lost 6 bases, leaving 7 bases of the junction unmatched. Germline-derived CDR1 and CDR2 are ENHRY and SYGVKD. The CDR3 covers 15 residues. CDR3 amino acids: CAISYGTGLNSPLHF. The CDR3 coding sequence is TGTGCCATCAGCTACGGGACAGGGCTCAATTCACCCCTCCACTTT.

The J gene is TRBJ1-4, the V gene TRBV21-1; the DNA was not used to check the table's D call, TRBD1. TRBV21-1 is an annotated pseudogene. The CDR3 has 15 residues. The CDR3 loop reads CANTDRVGRNEKLFF. DNA of the CDR3: TGTGCCAATACGGACAGGGTGGGGCGTAATGAAAAACTGTTTTTT.

Only one count was recorded for this clone. The chain is built from TRBV3-1 (or the pseudogene TRBV3-2) and TRBJ2-7; 7 bases line up with TRBD2. Germline V gene data show CDR1 as LGHDT and CDR2 as YNNKEL (reference sequence). This CDR3 comprises 18 residues. J was trimmed by 4 bases and V by 2 bases; bases with no gene match: 17. CDR3 nucleotides: TGTGCCAGCAGCCAAACCCCCCCTGGGTGGGAGGGCCAGTACGAGCAGTACTTC. It encodes CASSQTPPGWEGQYEQYF.

The chain employs TRBV27 and TRBJ2-5; D is unclear. Germline lookup yields CDR1 MNHEY and CDR2 SMNVEV (reference sequence). The CDR3 totals 15 residues. Trimming removed 5 bases from V and 5 bases from J, with 18 bases in between. CDR3 in DNA: TGTGCCAGCAGTCTTGAGGCTAACCTTCGGGAGACCCAGTACTTC. It encodes CASSLEANLRETQYF.

This chain links TRBV10-2 with TRBJ1-5; D is unclear. The germline CDR1 and CDR2 sequences are WSHSY and SAAADI. Trimming took off 6 bases at V and 3 bases at J, with 9 bases between the two ends. This CDR3 has 13 residues. CDR3 nucleotides: TGCGCCAGCAGCCAGACTGACAATCAGCCCCAGCATTTT. Translating gives CASSQTDNQPQHF.

This chain connects TRBV6-2 or TRBV6-3 to TRBJ2-3, with D unclear. Germline V gives CDR1 MNHEY, CDR2 SVGEGT. The V end lost 6 bases, the J end lost 1 base, and 20 bases lay between the germline ends. The CDR3 has 17 amino acids. The CDR3 region is CASSPFTAIQGTDTQYF. Here the CDR3 DNA reads TGTGCCAGCAGCCCTTTTACCGCCATTCAGGGCACAGATACGCAGTATTTT.

CDR3 protein: CASSYPGQGAYEQYF. The CDR3 nucleotides read TGTGCCAGCAGTTACCCTGGACAGGGAGCCTACGAGCAGTACTTC. The chain recombines TRBV6-5 with TRBJ2-7; the match to TRBD1 covers 8 bases. J was trimmed by 2 bases and V by 2 bases; bases with no gene match: 5. This CDR3 region has 15 residues. Germline lookup yields CDR1 MNHEY and CDR2 SVGAGI.

The chain joins TRBV2 to TRBJ1-5, with D uncertain. V was clipped by 5 bases and J by 6 bases, with 17 bases between them. The CDR3 has 15 residues. Per the germline V gene, CDR1 is SNHLY and CDR2 is FYNNEI. The CDR3 protein is CASSRDFSGFQPQHF. For the CDR3, the DNA is TGTGCCAGCAGTAGGGATTTTTCTGGGTTTCAGCCCCAGCATTTT.

The chain has TRBV3-1 (or the pseudogene TRBV3-2) and TRBJ1-2; D perhaps matches TRBD1 (5 bases). V shed 1 base and J shed 7 bases, with 19 bases lying between them. The germline gives CDR1 LGHDT, CDR2 YNNKEL (reference sequence). The CDR3 has 16 residues. In DNA, the CDR3 is TGTGCCAGCAGCCAAGGGAGCAGGGTCGGCTTCATTGGCTACACCTTC. Amino acid sequence: CASSQGSRVGFIGYTF.

The chain has TRBV15 and TRBJ2-5; TRBD2 matches 7 bases. The CDR3 totals 16 residues. Germline CDR1 LNHNV, CDR2 YYDKDF (reference sequence). The V gene end was trimmed by 0 bases and the J gene end by 4 bases; junction bases not matched to a gene: 8. CDR3 coding DNA: TGTGCCACCAGCAGAGAGACCGGGACTAACTTAGAGACCCAGTACTTC. It specifies CATSRETGTNLETQYF. The entire variable domain, with the rest obtained from reference TRBV15 and TRBJ2-5, is as follows: DAMVIQNPRYQVTQFGKPVTLSCSQTLNHNVMYWYQQKSSQAPKLLFHYYDKDFNNEADTPDNFQSRRPNTSFCFLDIRSPGLGDTAMYLCATSRETGTNLETQYFGPGTRLLVL.

The chain is built from TRBV7-2 and TRBJ2-2, with D hard to call. The V end was cut by 1 base, the J end by 4 bases, with 16 bases between. Germline V gene lookup returns CDR1 SGHTA and CDR2 FQGNSA. The CDR3 length is 17 residues. CDR3 in amino acids: CASSLVANTLVTGELFF. CDR3 DNA: TGTGCCAGCAGCTTAGTCGCAAACACATTGGTCACCGGGGAGCTGTTTTTT.

The gene calls are TRBV27 and TRBJ1-1, with TRBD1 identical over 8 bases. Germline trimming cut 7 bases from V and 3 bases from J; bases unmatched to any gene: 4. Germline-derived CDR1 and CDR2 are MNHEY and SMNVEV (reference sequence). The CDR3 length is 13 residues. The CDR3, as DNA: TGTGCCAGCACAGGGGGCGCGTACACTGAAGCTTTCTTT. It yields the protein CASTGGAYTEAFF.

J is TRBJ2-3 and V is TRBV2, with TRBD1 as a possible D gene (6 bases). The CDR3 runs 17 residues. V gave up 7 bases and J gave up 2 bases, with 22 bases separating them. Germline-derived CDR1 and CDR2 are SNHLY and FYNNEI. This CDR3 reads CASMGAGGSRSTDTQYF. The CDR3 DNA reads as TGTGCCAGCATGGGGGCGGGCGGGTCGAGATCCACAGATACGCAGTATTTT.

This sequence joins TRBV9 and TRBJ2-1; unclear D gene. CDR1 is SGDLS and CDR2 is YYNGEE in the germline V gene. The CDR3 sequence is 15 residues long. Trimming removed 0 bases at V and 6 bases at J, with 13 bases between. The CDR3 here is CASSVDGKVLNEQFF. CDR3 sequence (DNA): TGTGCCAGCAGCGTAGACGGAAAGGTGCTCAATGAGCAGTTCTTC.

J is TRBJ1-3 and V is TRBV7-9; D is perhaps TRBD1 (6 bases). Germline V gene sequence: CDR1 SEHNR, CDR2 FQNEAQ (reference sequence). This CDR3 has 17 residues. The V end lost 2 bases, the J end lost 0 bases, and 14 bases lay between the germline ends. The CDR3 sequence is CASSLFVGGYSGNTIYF. DNA for the CDR3: TGTGCCAGCAGCTTATTCGTTGGGGGCTACTCTGGAAACACCATATATTTT. The full variable domain, with the rest looked up from reference TRBV7-9 and TRBJ1-3, is DTGVSQNPRHKITKRGQNVTFRCDPISEHNRLYWYRQTLGQGPEFLTYFQNEAQLEKSRLLSDRFSAERPKGSFSTLEIQRTEQGDSAMYLCASSLFVGGYSGNTIYFGEGSWLTVV.

V is TRBV18 and J is TRBJ2-3, with D unresolved. The CDR3 is 14 amino acids. Germline V gene sequence: CDR1 KGHSH, CDR2 LQKENI. V shed 3 bases and J shed 0 bases, with 7 bases lying between them. The CDR3 region has the DNA TGTGCCAGCTCACCGGCGTCTAGCACAGATACGCAGTATTTT. This translates into CASSPASSTDTQYF.

The chain links TRBV27 to TRBJ2-5; 10 bases align to TRBD1. The germline CDR1 and CDR2 sequences are MNHEY and SMNVEV (reference sequence). Trimming took 3 bases from V and 5 from J; bases not matched to a gene: 6. The CDR3 is made up of 15 amino acids. In nucleotides, the CDR3 is TGTGCCAGCAGTTTCTGGGACAGGGGACTGGAGACCCAGTACTTC. Translation: CASSFWDRGLETQYF.

This sequence joins TRBV3-1 (or the pseudogene TRBV3-2) and TRBJ2-3; the D gene is possibly TRBD1 (6 bases). V shed 4 bases and J shed 0 bases, with 8 bases lying between them. The germline gives CDR1 LGHDT, CDR2 YNNKEL (reference sequence). This CDR3 comprises 14 residues. In DNA, the CDR3 is TGTGCCAGCAGCCGACAGGATAGCACAGATACGCAGTATTTT. This encodes CASSRQDSTDTQYF.